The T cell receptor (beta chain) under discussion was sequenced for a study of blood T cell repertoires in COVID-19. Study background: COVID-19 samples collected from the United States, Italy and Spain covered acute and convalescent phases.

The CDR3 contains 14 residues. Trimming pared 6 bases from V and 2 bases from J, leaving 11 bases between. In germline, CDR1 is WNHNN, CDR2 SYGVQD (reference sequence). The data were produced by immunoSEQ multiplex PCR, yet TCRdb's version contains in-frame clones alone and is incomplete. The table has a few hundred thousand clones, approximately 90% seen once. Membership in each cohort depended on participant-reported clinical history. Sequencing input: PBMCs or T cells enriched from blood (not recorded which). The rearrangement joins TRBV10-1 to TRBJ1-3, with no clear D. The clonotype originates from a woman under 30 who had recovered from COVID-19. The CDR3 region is CASRKPVAGNTIYF. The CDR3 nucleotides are TGCGCCAGCAGAAAACCGGTGGCTGGAAACACCATATATTTT.